This T cell receptor (beta chain) was recorded in a study of metastatic and nonmetastatic thyroid tumors. Whole-study results and caveats: According to reports, the diversity of TCR beta was significantly higher in malignant thyroid tumors than in benign nodules, and this held in both blood and tumor samples.

The ends lost 8 bases at V and 5 bases at J; junction bases unmatched: 17. The CDR3 runs to 16 residues. Germline-derived CDR1 and CDR2 are SGHAT and FQNNGV. Authors' methods: The study's classifier, a distant-metastasis tool for papillary thyroid cancer, was built using CDR3 differences across clinicopathological groups. Using MiXCR, TCRdb reanalyzed the PCR reads. Here the V and J calls rest on TCRdb's processing, not on the authors' analysis. Of fewer than 4,500 clones in the sample, under 30% are singletons; the top ten hold 10%. In the case of this clone: Its antigen is not known.

Treatment of any kind had been given to no patient before thyroid surgery. This sequence joins TRBV11-2 and TRBJ2-5; 7 bases fit TRBD2. Material: tumor tissue. The clonotype comes from a male donor with papillary thyroid cancer or a benign thyroid nodule (not recorded which). Some clones in this sample may be carry-over from other donors' samples. The CDR3, as DNA: TGTGCCAGCTGGGGGAAGCGGGGTAAAAGAGGGGAGACCCAGTACTTC. This translates into CASWGKRGKRGETQYF.